Listed here is a single T cell receptor beta chain. Its antigen is unknown. Per-base quality was not reported, and no clone a single base away is much larger than it. Whole blood was collected in K2EDTA tubes by collaborating institutions according to the institutions' own protocols. Collaborator samples were shipped for TCRbeta analysis as frozen whole blood, isolated PBMCs, or DNA extracted from either sample type. Cut back by 4 bases and 2 bases, the V and J ends lie 14 bases apart. CDR1 is given as SGHDT and CDR2 as YYEEEE, both from the germline V gene. The CDR3 measures 15 amino acids from cysteine to phenylalanine. Only the CDR3 portion is preserved as DNA: 45 bases, with reading frame beginning at the first base. The sample belongs to a study of blood T cell repertoires in COVID-19 (dated by TCRdb to 2019 to 2021). Regarding the study in general: Samples covering the acute and convalescent phases of COVID-19 were provided by collaborators in the United States, Italy and Spain. The material from the prospective study consisted of cDNA or gDNA derived from T cells, B-cell-depleted T cells, or PBMCs. The dataset comprised deeply sampled blood TCRbeta repertoires from subjects exposed to, actively infected with, or recovered from COVID-19. The repertoires were released in a freely available public database meant as a resource for research on the immune response to SARS-CoV-2. Samples were obtained from the ongoing ImmuneRACE study (first 160 participants) and from about 1,300 subjects provided by 6 global collaborators. Nearly every sample came with metadata listing a de-identified subject ID, COVID-19 status, age in years and sex. HLA class I and class II types, where available, came from metadata supplied by the sample provider rather than from assay-based typing. The paper's findings and limits, for the study overall: Clinical and demographic metadata were provided uncurated, with the amount varying by source and participant.

The immunoSEQ Assay, a bias-controlled multiplex PCR, was used to amplify TCRbeta CDR3 regions from genomic DNA. Processing in the source paper ran as follows. Nucleated cell counts per sample were estimated from amplification of reference gene primers within the assay. Sequence reads were collapsed and filtered to measure the absolute abundance of every unique TCRbeta CDR3 rearrangement. For each sample, productive Simpson clonality was calculated as the square root of Simpson's diversity index over productive rearrangements. Held by TCRdb, this immuneACCESS table contains in-frame sequences only and omits some clones. Under half of the omission traces to an unresolved V gene where checked; the cause of the rest is unknown. V, J and clone size reflect that table, while D and trimming were determined from the DNA. The sample includes 90,000 or so clones, with roughly 77% observed a single time. The top ten hold approximately 24% of the sample.

The sequencing sample was made of peripheral blood. The receptor comes from a human donor in a cohort sampled during active COVID-19. The rearranged segments are TRBV5-6 and TRBJ2-3, and TRBD2 may be the D gene, going by 6 matching bases. The DNA sequence is given as TGTGCCAGCAGCCCAGCTCTAGCGAACACAGATACGCAGTATTTT. This yields the protein CASSPALANTDTQYF.